Listed below are T cell receptor beta chains from one sample, sequenced in a study of CD8 T cells in ankylosing spondylitis. TCRdb passed the 5' RACE reads through MiXCR, listing each CDR3 protein once. The sample lists more than 500,000 distinct CDR3 sequences, 5.3% occurring once. Input material: blood, either unsorted or a sorted T cell fraction (not recorded which). Receptor source: a male donor with ankylosing spondylitis. CDR3s include the opening cysteine and the closing phenylalanine or tryptophan. A D gene is named only where the DNA matches it firmly. Not every row has a clone size; where given, it reads once, few, many or a size class.

D	size	V	J	CDR3	DNA
-	many	TRBV27	TRBJ1-1	CASRRSPTEAFF	TGTGCCAGCAGGCGATCCCCCACTGAAGCTTTCTTT
-	many	TRBV12-3/TRBV12-4	TRBJ1-2	CASSLGGTLNYGYTF	TGTGCCAGCAGTTTAGGGGGGACCCTAAACTATGGCTACACCTTC
-	many	TRBV5-1	TRBJ2-1	CASSSHTRNNEQFF	TGCGCCAGCAGCTCCCATACTAGGAACAATGAGCAGTTCTTC
-	few	TRBV13	TRBJ2-3	CASSPLGLGDTQYF	TGTGCCAGCAGCCCCCTGGGACTGGGAGATACGCAGTATTTT
-	many	TRBV5-1	TRBJ1-2	CASSLGSDNYGYTF	TGCGCCAGCAGCTTGGGGAGCGACAACTATGGCTACACCTTC
-	many	TRBV5-1	TRBJ2-7	CASSLALSSYEQYF	TGCGCCAGCAGCTTGGCATTGAGCTCCTACGAGCAGTACTTC
TRBD2	many	TRBV12-3/TRBV12-4	TRBJ2-2	CASSFPGRGGELFF	TGTGCCAGCAGTTTTCCCGGGAGGGGAGGGGAGCTGTTTTTT
-	many	TRBV28	TRBJ2-7	CASSAGTVGEQYF	TGTGCCAGCAGTGCCGGGACCGTCGGGGAGCAGTACTTC
-	-	TRBV7-9	TRBJ2-7	CASSGGPGPSSYEQYF	TGTGCCAGCAGCGGCGGACCGGGACCCAGCTCCTACGAGCAGTACTTC
TRBD1	many	TRBV29-1	TRBJ2-7	CSVRTGAPLDEQYF	TGCAGCGTCAGGACAGGGGCTCCCTTGGACGAGCAGTACTTC
-	many	TRBV20-1	TRBJ1-3	CSARALGESGNTIYF	TGCAGTGCTAGAGCACTTGGCGAGAGTGGAAACACCATATATTTT
TRBD2	many	TRBV7-2	TRBJ2-5	CASSSMGGFGETQYF	TGTGCCAGCAGCTCCATGGGGGGGTTCGGAGAGACCCAGTACTTC
TRBD2	many	TRBV4-1	TRBJ2-2	CASSLLRGRAGELFF	TGCGCCAGCAGCCTCCTTCGGGGGAGGGCCGGGGAGCTGTTTTTT
-	few	TRBV20-1	TRBJ2-3	CSDQSTDTQYF	TGCAGTGACCAGAGCACAGATACGCAGTATTTT
-	many	TRBV4-2	TRBJ2-3	CASSQVDRGLDTDTQYF	TGTGCCAGCAGCCAAGTAGACCGGGGGCTTGACACAGATACGCAGTATTTT
-	many	TRBV7-2	TRBJ1-3	CASSLTRGNTIYF	TGTGCCAGCAGCTTAACCCGTGGAAACACCATATATTTT
-	many	TRBV20-1	TRBJ1-1	CSAPDRGTEAFF	TGCAGTGCTCCCGATCGCGGCACTGAAGCTTTCTTT
-	many	TRBV5-1	TRBJ2-3	CASSFAGPQGTQYF	TGCGCCAGCAGCTTCGCGGGACCCCAGGGAACGCAGTATTTT
-	many	TRBV9	TRBJ2-5	CASSVGPGRQYQETQYF	TGTGCCAGCAGCGTAGGGCCGGGGAGACAGTACCAAGAGACCCAGTACTTC
-	few	TRBV10-3	TRBJ2-2	CGSGYGAHTGELFF	TGTGGCTCGGGGTACGGGGCCCACACCGGGGAGCTGTTTTTT
TRBD2	many	TRBV5-1	TRBJ2-2	CASRPLAGTGELFF	TGCGCCAGCAGACCACTAGCGGGCACCGGGGAGCTGTTTTTT
-	few	TRBV5-5	TRBJ2-3	CASSRQGGAGADTQYF	TGTGCCAGCAGCCGACAGGGAGGGGCCGGGGCAGATACGCAGTATTTT
TRBD2	-	TRBV4-3	TRBJ2-1	CASSLTAGGRSEQFF	TGCGCCAGCAGCCTAACGGCGGGAGGGCGAAGTGAGCAGTTCTTC
TRBD2	many	TRBV11-1	TRBJ2-3	CASSLGTSGGAFRDTQYF	TGTGCCAGCAGTTTGGGGACTAGCGGGGGGGCCTTCAGAGATACGCAGTATTTT
-	many	TRBV20-1	TRBJ2-6	CSARVSSGANVLTF	TGCAGTGCTAGAGTTAGCTCTGGGGCCAACGTCCTGACTTTC
-	many	TRBV7-9	TRBJ1-1	CASSGRTAHYNEAFF	TGTGCCAGCAGCGGGCGGACAGCCCACTATAATGAAGCTTTCTTT
-	-	TRBV6-2/TRBV6-3	TRBJ2-1	CASSYKGGRSSYNEQFF	TGTGCCAGCAGTTATAAGGGGGGCCGGAGCTCCTACAATGAGCAGTTCTTC
-	many	TRBV20-1	TRBJ1-1	CSAREWGGQAFF	TGCAGTGCTAGGGAATGGGGTGGGCAAGCTTTCTTT
TRBD2	many	TRBV18	TRBJ2-7	CASSPLAGAVPYEQYF	TGTGCCAGCTCACCACTAGCGGGAGCTGTACCCTACGAGCAGTACTTC
-	many	TRBV29-1	TRBJ2-2	CSVLDWTANTGELFF	TGCAGCGTGTTGGACTGGACGGCGAACACCGGGGAGCTGTTTTTT
-	many	TRBV12-3/TRBV12-4	TRBJ1-1	CASSFGFEAFF	TGTGCCAGCAGTTTCGGATTTGAAGCTTTCTTT
-	many	TRBV20-1	TRBJ2-4	CSALQAARGQYF	TGCAGTGCCCTCCAAGCCGCTAGGGGTCAGTACTTC
-	many	TRBV29-1	TRBJ2-5	CSVDDTGLQETQYF	TGCAGCGTTGATGATACAGGGCTCCAAGAGACCCAGTACTTC
-	few	TRBV4-2	TRBJ2-1	CASSRLGPYNEQFF	TGTGCCAGCAGCCGATTGGGACCCTACAATGAGCAGTTCTTC
-	few	TRBV20-1	TRBJ2-3	CSAAPGHSTDTQYF	TGCAGTGCTGCCCCAGGTCATAGCACAGATACGCAGTATTTT
-	many	TRBV20-1	TRBJ2-1	CSGSRSLEQFF	TGCAGTGGTTCCCGGAGTCTCGAGCAGTTCTTC
-	many	TRBV20-1	TRBJ1-2	CSARVGDPDGLSRGYTF	TGCAGTGCTAGAGTAGGGGACCCGGACGGCCTTTCAAGGGGCTACACCTTC
-	many	TRBV20-1	TRBJ2-7	CSATAGAPYEQYF	TGCAGTGCAACGGCGGGGGCCCCCTACGAGCAGTACTTC
-	many	TRBV12-5	TRBJ2-3	CASGVTSTDTQYF	TGTGCTAGTGGGGTGACTAGCACAGATACGCAGTATTTT
TRBD1	few	TRBV9	TRBJ1-4	CASSADRGYEKLFF	TGTGCCAGCAGCGCGGACAGGGGGTACGAAAAACTGTTTTTT
-	many	TRBV7-9	TRBJ2-2	CASLPYEESGELFF	TGTGCCAGCCTTCCTTACGAAGAGTCCGGGGAGCTGTTTTTT
-	many	TRBV6-5	TRBJ2-5	CASRLDRIQETQYF	TGTGCCAGCAGGTTAGACCGAATCCAAGAGACCCAGTACTTC
-	few	TRBV7-9	TRBJ1-4	CASSLSGFETNEKLFF	TGTGCCAGCAGCTTAAGTGGGTTCGAGACTAATGAAAAACTGTTTTTT
-	-	TRBV7-9	TRBJ2-1	CASSFSAGRNNEQFF	TGTGCCAGCAGCTTTTCCGCGGGACGGAACAATGAGCAGTTCTTC
-	-	TRBV4-2	TRBJ2-3	CASSPSTGRTDTQYF	TGTGCCAGCAGTCCTTCCACGGGGCGCACAGATACGCAGTATTTT